The sample holds a few counts of the clone carrying this T cell receptor (beta chain). Antigen specificity is unknown. Researchers built TCR beta libraries using quantitative 5'-RACE with molecular barcodes. MiXCR was run by TCRdb on the 5' RACE reads, yielding one entry per CDR3 protein. The sample records some 290,000 distinct CDR3 sequences, 15% to 25% being singletons. The data originate from a study of CD8 T cells in ankylosing spondylitis. The V end lost 7 bases, the J end lost 8 bases, and 11 bases lay between the germline ends. The CDR3 runs 12 residues. CDR1 and CDR2 (germline): WSHSY, SAAADI. Regarding the study as a whole: Clones linked to the disease showed a CD8+ phenotype. They occurred at relatively low frequencies in peripheral blood. Typical of ankylosing spondylitis blood, it appeared, was a TCR beta motif of under 10 highly homologous variants.

Sequencing was done on a sample of blood, either unsorted or a sorted T cell fraction (not recorded which). The chain is built from TRBV10-2 and TRBJ1-4; tentative D call: TRBD1 (6 bases). The source of this sequence is a male donor with ankylosing spondylitis or in good health (not recorded which). For the CDR3, the DNA is TGCGCCAGCACCCAGGGGAGGGAAAAACTGTTTTTT. Translation: CASTQGREKLFF.